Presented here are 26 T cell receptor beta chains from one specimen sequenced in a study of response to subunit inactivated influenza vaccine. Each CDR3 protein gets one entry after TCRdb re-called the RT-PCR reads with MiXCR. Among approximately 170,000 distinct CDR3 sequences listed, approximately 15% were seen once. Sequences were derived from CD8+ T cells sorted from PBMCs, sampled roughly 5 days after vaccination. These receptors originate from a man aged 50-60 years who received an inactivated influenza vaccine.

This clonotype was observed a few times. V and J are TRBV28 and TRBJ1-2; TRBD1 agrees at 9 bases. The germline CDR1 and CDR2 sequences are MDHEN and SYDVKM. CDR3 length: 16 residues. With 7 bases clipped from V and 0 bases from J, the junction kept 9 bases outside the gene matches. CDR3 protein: CASTPFRDRANYGYTF. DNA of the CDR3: TGTGCCAGCACACCTTTCCGGGACAGGGCTAACTATGGCTACACCTTC.

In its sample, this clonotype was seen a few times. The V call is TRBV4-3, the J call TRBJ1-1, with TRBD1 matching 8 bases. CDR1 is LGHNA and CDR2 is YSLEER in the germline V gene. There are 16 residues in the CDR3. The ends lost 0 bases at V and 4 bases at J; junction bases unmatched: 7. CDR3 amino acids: CASSQDSPGGITEAFF. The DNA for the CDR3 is TGCGCCAGCAGCCAAGATTCCCCAGGGGGCATCACTGAAGCTTTCTTT.

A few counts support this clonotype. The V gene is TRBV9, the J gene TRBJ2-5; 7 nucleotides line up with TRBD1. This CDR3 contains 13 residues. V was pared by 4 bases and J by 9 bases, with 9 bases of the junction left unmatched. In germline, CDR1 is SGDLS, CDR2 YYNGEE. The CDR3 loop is CASSTDREVAQYF. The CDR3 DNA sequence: TGTGCCAGCAGCACTGACAGGGAAGTGGCCCAGTACTTC.

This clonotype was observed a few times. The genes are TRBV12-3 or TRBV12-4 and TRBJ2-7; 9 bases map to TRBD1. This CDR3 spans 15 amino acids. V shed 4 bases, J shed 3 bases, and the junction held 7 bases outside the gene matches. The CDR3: CASSSYRDRDYEQYF. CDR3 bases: TGTGCCAGCAGTTCATACCGGGACAGGGACTACGAGCAGTACTTC.

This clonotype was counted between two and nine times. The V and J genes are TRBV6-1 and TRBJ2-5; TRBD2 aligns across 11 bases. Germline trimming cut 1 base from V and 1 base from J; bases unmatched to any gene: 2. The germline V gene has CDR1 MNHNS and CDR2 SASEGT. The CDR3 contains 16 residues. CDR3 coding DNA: TGTGCCAGCAGTGAAGATCTAGCGGGAGGCCAAGAGACCCAGTACTTC. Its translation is CASSEDLAGGQETQYF.

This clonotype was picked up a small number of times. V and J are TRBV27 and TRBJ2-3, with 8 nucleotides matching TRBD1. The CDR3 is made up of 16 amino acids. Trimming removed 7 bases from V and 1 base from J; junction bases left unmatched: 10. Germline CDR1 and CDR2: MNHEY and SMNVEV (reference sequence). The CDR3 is CASNPNPGQGTDTQYF. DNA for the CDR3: TGTGCCAGCAATCCCAATCCGGGACAGGGCACAGATACGCAGTATTTT.

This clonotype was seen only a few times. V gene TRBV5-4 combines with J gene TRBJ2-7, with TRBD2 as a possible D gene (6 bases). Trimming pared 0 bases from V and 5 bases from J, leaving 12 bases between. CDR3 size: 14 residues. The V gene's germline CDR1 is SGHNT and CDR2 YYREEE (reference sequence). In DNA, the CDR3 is TGTGCCAGCAGCTTGGGAGACTCTAGCGACGAGCAGTACTTC. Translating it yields CASSLGDSSDEQYF.

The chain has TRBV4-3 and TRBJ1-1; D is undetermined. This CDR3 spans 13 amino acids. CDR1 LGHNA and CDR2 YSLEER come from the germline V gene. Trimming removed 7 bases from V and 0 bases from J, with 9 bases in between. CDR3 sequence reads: CASMLNMNTEAFF. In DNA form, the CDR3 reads TGCGCCAGCATGTTAAATATGAACACTGAAGCTTTCTTT.

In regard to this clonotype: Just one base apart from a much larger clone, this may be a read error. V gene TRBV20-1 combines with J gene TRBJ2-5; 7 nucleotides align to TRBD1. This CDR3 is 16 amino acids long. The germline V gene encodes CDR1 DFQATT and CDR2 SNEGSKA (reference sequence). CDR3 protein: CCAMVVWEDREETQYF. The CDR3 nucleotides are TGCTGTGCTATGGTCGTGTGGGAAGACAGGGAAGAGACCCAGTACTTC.

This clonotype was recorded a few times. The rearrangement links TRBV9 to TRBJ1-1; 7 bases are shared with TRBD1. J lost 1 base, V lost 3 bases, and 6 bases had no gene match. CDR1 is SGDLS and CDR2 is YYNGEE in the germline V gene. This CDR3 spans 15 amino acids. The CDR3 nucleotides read TGTGCCAGCAGCGCCAGGGGGACATCGAACACTGAAGCTTTCTTT. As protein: CASSARGTSNTEAFF.

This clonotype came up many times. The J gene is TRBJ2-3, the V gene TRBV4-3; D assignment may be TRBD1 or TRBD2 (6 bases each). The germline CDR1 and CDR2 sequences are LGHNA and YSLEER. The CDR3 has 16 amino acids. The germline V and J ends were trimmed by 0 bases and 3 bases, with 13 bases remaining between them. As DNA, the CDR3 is TGCGCCAGCAGCCAAGATCAGGGGAGGAGGACAGATACGCAGTATTTT. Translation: CASSQDQGRRTDTQYF.

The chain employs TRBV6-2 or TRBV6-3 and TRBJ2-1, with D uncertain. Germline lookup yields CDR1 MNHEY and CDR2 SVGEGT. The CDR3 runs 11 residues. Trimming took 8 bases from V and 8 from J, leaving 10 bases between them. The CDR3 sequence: CASRHYYEQFF. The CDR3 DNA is TGTGCCAGCCGCCATTACTATGAGCAGTTCTTC.

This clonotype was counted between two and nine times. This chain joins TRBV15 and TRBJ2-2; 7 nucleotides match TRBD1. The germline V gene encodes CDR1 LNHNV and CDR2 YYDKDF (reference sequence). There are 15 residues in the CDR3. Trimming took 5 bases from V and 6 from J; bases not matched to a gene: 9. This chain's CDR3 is CATSPPPGGSGELFF. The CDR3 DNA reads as TGTGCCACCAGCCCCCCACCAGGGGGTTCCGGGGAGCTGTTTTTT.

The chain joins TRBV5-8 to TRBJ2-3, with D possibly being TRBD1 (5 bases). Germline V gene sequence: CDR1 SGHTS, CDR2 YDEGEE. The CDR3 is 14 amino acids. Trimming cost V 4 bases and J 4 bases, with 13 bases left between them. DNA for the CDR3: TGTGCCAGCAGCGCCGGTGCAGGGCCAGATACGCAGTATTTT. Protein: CASSAGAGPDTQYF. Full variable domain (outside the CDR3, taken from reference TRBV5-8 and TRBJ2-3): EAGVTQSPTHLIKTRGQQATLRCSPISGHTSVYWYQQALGLGLQFLLWYDEGEERNRGNFPPRFSGRQFPNYSSELNVNALELEDSALYLCASSAGAGPDTQYFGPGTRLTVL.

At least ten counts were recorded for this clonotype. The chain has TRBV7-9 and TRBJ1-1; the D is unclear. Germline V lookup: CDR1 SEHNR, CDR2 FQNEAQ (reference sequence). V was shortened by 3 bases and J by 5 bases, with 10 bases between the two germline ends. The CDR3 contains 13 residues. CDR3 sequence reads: CASSLDWKTEAFF. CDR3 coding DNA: TGTGCCAGCAGCTTGGATTGGAAGACTGAAGCTTTCTTT.

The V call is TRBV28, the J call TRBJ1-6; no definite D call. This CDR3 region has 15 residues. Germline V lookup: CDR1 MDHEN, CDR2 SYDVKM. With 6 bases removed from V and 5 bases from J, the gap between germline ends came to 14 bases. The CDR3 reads CASSITGIDNSPLHF. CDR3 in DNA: TGTGCCAGCAGCATTACCGGGATAGATAATTCACCCCTCCACTTT.

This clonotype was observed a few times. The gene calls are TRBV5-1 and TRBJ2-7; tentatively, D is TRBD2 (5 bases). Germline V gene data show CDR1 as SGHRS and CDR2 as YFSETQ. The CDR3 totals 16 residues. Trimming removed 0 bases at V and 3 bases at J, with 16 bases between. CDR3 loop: CASSLAFEGSFYEQYF. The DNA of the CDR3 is TGCGCCAGCAGCTTGGCCTTTGAGGGAAGTTTCTACGAGCAGTACTTC.

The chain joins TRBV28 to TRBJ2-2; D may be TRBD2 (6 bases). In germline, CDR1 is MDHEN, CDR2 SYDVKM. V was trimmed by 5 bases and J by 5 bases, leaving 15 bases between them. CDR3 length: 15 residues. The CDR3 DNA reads TGTGCCAGCAGTGCCCGGGGGAAACTTACCGGGGAGCTGTTTTTT. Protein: CASSARGKLTGELFF.

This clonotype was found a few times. Here the CDR3 reads CASATGPTEAFF. The CDR3 DNA reads as TGTGCCAGTGCGACAGGGCCCACTGAAGCTTTCTTT. The J gene is TRBJ1-1, the V gene TRBV7-9, with TRBD1 identical over 7 bases. The CDR3 consists of 12 residues. Germline V gene lookup returns CDR1 SEHNR and CDR2 FQNEAQ (reference sequence). The ends lost 9 bases at V and 4 bases at J; junction bases unmatched: 5. Full variable domain (missing parts from reference TRBV7-9 and TRBJ1-1): DTGVSQNPRHKITKRGQNVTFRCDPISEHNRLYWYRQTLGQGPEFLTYFQNEAQLEKSRLLSDRFSAERPKGSFSTLEIQRTEQGDSAMYLCASATGPTEAFFGQGTRLTVV.

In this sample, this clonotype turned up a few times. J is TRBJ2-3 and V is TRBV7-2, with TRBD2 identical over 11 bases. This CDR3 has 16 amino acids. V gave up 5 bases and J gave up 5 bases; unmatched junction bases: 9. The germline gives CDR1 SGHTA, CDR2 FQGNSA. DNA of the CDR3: TGTGCCAGCAGCCACCTACTAGCGGGAGCGGAAGATACGCAGTATTTT. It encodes CASSHLLAGAEDTQYF.

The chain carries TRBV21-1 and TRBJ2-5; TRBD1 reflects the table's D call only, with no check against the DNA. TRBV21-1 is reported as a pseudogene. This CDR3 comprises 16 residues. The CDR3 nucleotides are TGTGCCAGCAGCAAACAGGTCAGGGCTTACCAAGAGACCCAGTACTTC. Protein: CASSKQVRAYQETQYF.

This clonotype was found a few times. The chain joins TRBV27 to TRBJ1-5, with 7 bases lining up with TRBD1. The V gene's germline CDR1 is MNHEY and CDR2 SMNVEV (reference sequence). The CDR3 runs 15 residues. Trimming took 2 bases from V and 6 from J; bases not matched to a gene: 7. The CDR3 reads CASSLRPGGSQPQHF. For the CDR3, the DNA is TGTGCCAGCAGTTTACGCCCAGGGGGAAGTCAGCCCCAGCATTTT.

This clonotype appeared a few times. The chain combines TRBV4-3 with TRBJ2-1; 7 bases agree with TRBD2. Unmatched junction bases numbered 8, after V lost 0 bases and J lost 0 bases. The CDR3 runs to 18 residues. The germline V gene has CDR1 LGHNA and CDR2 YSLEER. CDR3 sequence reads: CASSQDMVGGLSYNEQFF. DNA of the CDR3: TGCGCCAGCAGCCAAGATATGGTGGGAGGGCTCTCCTACAATGAGCAGTTCTTC.

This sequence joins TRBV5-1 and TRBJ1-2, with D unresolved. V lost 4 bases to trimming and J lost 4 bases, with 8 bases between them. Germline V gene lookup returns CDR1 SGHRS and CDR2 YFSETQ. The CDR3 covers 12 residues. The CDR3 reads CASSGSSYGYTF. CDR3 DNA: TGCGCCAGCAGCGGGTCCTCCTATGGCTACACCTTC.

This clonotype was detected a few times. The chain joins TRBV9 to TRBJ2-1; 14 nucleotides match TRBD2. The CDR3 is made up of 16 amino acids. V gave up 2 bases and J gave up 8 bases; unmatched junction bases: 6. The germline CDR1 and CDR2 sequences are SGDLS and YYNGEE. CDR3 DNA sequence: TGTGCCAGCAGCGTCTCCGGGACTAGCGGGAGCTATGAGCAGTTCTTC. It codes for CASSVSGTSGSYEQFF.

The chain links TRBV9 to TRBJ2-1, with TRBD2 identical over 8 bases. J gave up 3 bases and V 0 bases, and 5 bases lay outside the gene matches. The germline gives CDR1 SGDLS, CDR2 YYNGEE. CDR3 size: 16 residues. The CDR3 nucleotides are TGTGCCAGCAGCGTAGAGGCTAGCGGGTTCTACAATGAGCAGTTCTTC. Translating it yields CASSVEASGFYNEQFF.